A selection of T cell receptor beta chains follows, all from one sample in a study of cytomegalovirus exposure and HLA in healthy donors. Some clones are missing from TCRdb's copy, which holds only in-frame ones; the method was immunoSEQ multiplex PCR. This table holds approximately 33,000 clones, 53% found once. Source material: PBMCs. The receptor set was obtained from a middle-aged woman in good health and CMV-seropositive. Both conserved end residues are part of each CDR3. D genes are given only for firm matches. Rows give clone size only sometimes, using once, few, many, or a class for an expanded clone.

V: TRBV7-6; size: .; D: TRBD1; J: TRBJ2-5; CDR3: CASSRQGRGTQYF; DNA: TGTGCCAGCAGCCGACAGGGAAGAGGGACCCAGTACTTC
V: TRBV7-8; size: few; D: .; J: TRBJ2-2; CDR3: CASSLRAKTGELFF; DNA: TGTGCCAGCAGCTTGAGGGCTAAGACCGGGGAGCTGTTTTTT
V: TRBV5-6; size: .; D: .; J: TRBJ1-2; CDR3: CASSPSLSEGYGYTF; DNA: TGTGCCAGCAGCCCCTCCCTATCGGAGGGCTATGGCTACACCTTC
V: TRBV5-8; size: .; D: .; J: TRBJ2-5; CDR3: CASSFGGGTRETQYF; DNA: TGTGCCAGCAGCTTTGGGGGGGGCACCCGAGAGACCCAGTACTTC
V: TRBV9; size: .; D: TRBD1; J: TRBJ2-1; CDR3: CASSVSSWGQGARNEQFF; DNA: TGTGCCAGCAGCGTTAGCAGTTGGGGACAGGGGGCGAGAAATGAGCAGTTCTTC
V: TRBV18; size: .; D: .; J: TRBJ2-5; CDR3: CASSLQVRETQYF; DNA: TGTGCCAGCTCACTTCAGGTTAGGGAGACCCAGTACTTC
V: TRBV30; size: .; D: .; J: TRBJ1-4; CDR3: CAWATSTNEKLFF; DNA: TGTGCCTGGGCGACATCAACTAATGAAAAACTGTTTTTT
V: TRBV5-1; size: .; D: TRBD1; J: TRBJ1-5; CDR3: CASSPGTGGFDSNQPQHF; DNA: TGCGCCAGCAGCCCAGGGACAGGGGGATTCGATAGCAATCAGCCCCAGCATTTT
V: TRBV11-3; size: once; D: .; J: TRBJ2-7; CDR3: CASSLAGDEQYF; DNA: TGTGCCAGCAGCTTAGCGGGGGACGAGCAGTACTTC
V: TRBV7-9; size: few; D: .; J: TRBJ1-6; CDR3: CASSLNGLTNSPLHF; DNA: TGTGCCAGCAGCTTAAACGGACTAACAAATTCACCCCTCCACTTT
V: TRBV11-2; size: .; D: .; J: TRBJ2-1; CDR3: CASSLDGRSYNEQFF; DNA: TGTGCCAGCAGCTTAGATGGGCGCTCCTACAATGAGCAGTTCTTC
V: TRBV6-4; size: .; D: .; J: TRBJ1-5; CDR3: CASSEDADQPQHF; DNA: TGTGCCAGCAGTGAGGATGCGGATCAGCCCCAGCATTTT
V: TRBV11-2; size: .; D: TRBD2; J: TRBJ2-5; CDR3: CASSFLSSGDQETQYF; DNA: TGTGCCAGCAGCTTTTTGTCTAGCGGAGACCAAGAGACCCAGTACTTC
V: TRBV11-2; size: .; D: .; J: TRBJ2-1; CDR3: CASSAASTGSYNEQFF; DNA: TGTGCCAGCAGCGCCGCCAGTACAGGCTCCTACAATGAGCAGTTCTTC
V: TRBV4-1; size: .; D: TRBD2; J: TRBJ2-5; CDR3: CASSRTSGGAEETQYF; DNA: TGCGCCAGCAGCAGAACTAGCGGGGGTGCGGAGGAGACCCAGTACTTC
V: TRBV5-4; size: .; D: TRBD1; J: TRBJ2-5; CDR3: CASRPDRGETQYF; DNA: TGTGCCAGCAGACCCGACAGGGGAGAGACCCAGTACTTC
V: TRBV19; size: .; D: .; J: TRBJ1-3; CDR3: CASSSQGGNTIYF; DNA: TGTGCCAGTAGTTCCCAGGGGGGAAACACCATATATTTT
V: TRBV7-2; size: .; D: .; J: TRBJ2-3; CDR3: CASSWRGPSTDTQYF; DNA: TGTGCCAGCAGCTGGCGGGGGCCTAGCACAGATACGCAGTATTTT
V: TRBV7-3; size: .; D: .; J: TRBJ2-7; CDR3: CASSPDRTSYEQYF; DNA: TGTGCCAGCAGCCCCGACAGAACCTCCTACGAGCAGTACTTC
V: TRBV6-6; size: .; D: .; J: TRBJ1-1; CDR3: CASRTNPPNTEAFF; DNA: TGTGCCAGCAGAACAAACCCTCCGAACACTGAAGCTTTCTTT
V: TRBV10-3; size: few; D: .; J: TRBJ1-2; CDR3: CAISESTGLYGYTF; DNA: TGTGCCATCAGTGAGTCGACAGGTCTCTATGGCTACACCTTC
V: TRBV20-1; size: few; D: .; J: TRBJ2-3; CDR3: CSASYPTQYF; DNA: TGCAGTGCTAGCTACCCTACGCAGTATTTT
V: TRBV30; size: few; D: TRBD2; J: TRBJ2-1; CDR3: CAWSGLAGRGGTYNEQFF; DNA: TGTGCCTGGTCCGGGCTAGCGGGGAGGGGCGGGACCTACAATGAGCAGTTCTTC
V: TRBV10-3; size: few; D: TRBD2; J: TRBJ2-7; CDR3: CATQTGTSGGRYEQYF; DNA: TGTGCCACCCAAACCGGGACTAGCGGGGGCCGTTACGAGCAGTACTTC
V: TRBV19; size: .; D: .; J: TRBJ2-1; CDR3: CASSLGTYGYNEQFF; DNA: TGTGCCAGTAGTCTCGGGACTTATGGTTACAATGAGCAGTTCTTC
V: TRBV7-9; size: .; D: .; J: TRBJ2-7; CDR3: CASSTGREGEQYF; DNA: TGTGCCAGCAGCACAGGGAGAGAAGGCGAGCAGTACTTC
V: TRBV29-1; size: .; D: .; J: TRBJ2-1; CDR3: CSVPGPGSNEQFF; DNA: TGCAGCGTTCCAGGCCCAGGCAGCAATGAGCAGTTCTTC
V: TRBV7-2; size: few; D: TRBD1; J: TRBJ1-5; CDR3: CASSLTGTGSQPQHF; DNA: TGTGCCAGCAGCTTGACCGGGACAGGGTCTCAGCCCCAGCATTTT
V: TRBV5-4; size: .; D: TRBD1; J: TRBJ1-2; CDR3: CASRRDRRDYGYTF; DNA: TGTGCCAGCAGGCGGGACAGGCGGGACTATGGCTACACCTTC
V: TRBV9; size: .; D: TRBD1; J: TRBJ1-5; CDR3: CALEGQAEKRNQPQHF; DNA: TGTGCCTTGGAAGGACAGGCCGAGAAGCGTAATCAGCCCCAGCATTTT
V: TRBV6-5; size: few; D: .; J: TRBJ1-1; CDR3: CASSLTRYTEAFF; DNA: TGTGCCAGCAGTTTGACACGCTACACTGAAGCTTTCTTT
V: TRBV5-1; size: .; D: .; J: TRBJ1-6; CDR3: CASSPRYSSANSNSPLHF; DNA: TGCGCCAGCAGCCCCCGGTACAGCTCGGCGAATTCCAATTCACCCCTCCACTTT
V: TRBV4-3; size: .; D: TRBD2; J: TRBJ2-3; CDR3: CASSQATSGYTDTQYF; DNA: TGCGCCAGCAGCCAGGCGACTAGCGGATACACAGATACGCAGTATTTT
V: TRBV7-9; size: .; D: .; J: TRBJ2-1; CDR3: CASSPRATGSYNEQFF; DNA: TGTGCCAGCAGCCCCAGGGCGACAGGCTCCTACAATGAGCAGTTCTTC
V: TRBV5-6; size: .; D: .; J: TRBJ2-1; CDR3: CASSLESGQFF; DNA: TGTGCCAGCAGCTTGGAGTCAGGTCAGTTCTTC
V: TRBV15; size: .; D: TRBD1; J: TRBJ2-7; CDR3: CATSREGQGYEQYF; DNA: TGTGCCACCAGCAGAGAGGGACAGGGCTACGAGCAGTACTTC
V: TRBV13; size: few; D: .; J: TRBJ1-1; CDR3: CASRPRATMNTEAFF; DNA: TGTGCCAGCAGACCCAGGGCGACCATGAACACTGAAGCTTTCTTT
V: TRBV6-5; size: .; D: TRBD1; J: TRBJ1-2; CDR3: CASSYGRTGENGYTF; DNA: TGTGCCAGCAGTTACGGGAGGACAGGGGAGAATGGCTACACCTTC
V: TRBV28; size: few; D: TRBD1; J: TRBJ1-5; CDR3: CASSPNAWDSINQPQHF; DNA: TGTGCCAGCAGTCCCAACGCATGGGACAGCATCAATCAGCCCCAGCATTTT
V: TRBV9; size: .; D: .; J: TRBJ1-1; CDR3: CASSIQGEGGEAFF; DNA: TGTGCCAGCAGCATCCAAGGGGAGGGTGGTGAAGCTTTCTTT
V: TRBV28; size: .; D: TRBD1; J: TRBJ1-6; CDR3: CASRTRDRDNSPLHF; DNA: TGTGCCAGCAGAACTCGGGACAGGGACAATTCGCCCCTCCACTTT
V: TRBV11-1; size: .; D: .; J: TRBJ2-5; CDR3: CASSFGGETQYF; DNA: TGTGCCAGCAGCTTTGGGGGGGAGACCCAGTACTTC
V: TRBV2; size: .; D: TRBD2; J: TRBJ2-4; CDR3: CASSELGLAGIKYF; DNA: TGTGCCAGCAGTGAATTGGGACTAGCGGGGATTAAATACTTC
V: TRBV7-2; size: .; D: TRBD2; J: TRBJ2-1; CDR3: CASSLTSGPYNEQFF; DNA: TGTGCCAGCAGCCTCACTAGCGGGCCGTACAATGAGCAGTTCTTC
V: TRBV4-3; size: few; D: TRBD2; J: TRBJ2-1; CDR3: CASSQDPPPTSGGAMGYNEQFF; DNA: TGCGCCAGCAGCCAAGACCCCCCTCCGACTAGCGGGGGGGCAATGGGGTACAATGAGCAGTTCTTC
V: TRBV2; size: .; D: .; J: TRBJ2-7; CDR3: CASSEGQGSYYEQYF; DNA: TGTGCCAGCAGTGAGGGGCAGGGTTCCTACTACGAGCAGTACTTC
V: TRBV10-2; size: .; D: TRBD2; J: TRBJ2-3; CDR3: CASSKGLAGIDTQYF; DNA: TGCGCCAGCAGTAAAGGACTAGCGGGGATAGATACGCAGTATTTT
V: TRBV11-3; size: .; D: .; J: TRBJ2-7; CDR3: CASSEQQYSEQYF; DNA: TGTGCCAGCAGCGAACAGCAGTATAGCGAGCAGTACTTC
V: TRBV7-9; size: few; D: .; J: TRBJ2-7; CDR3: CASSAFLRRGTTSSEQYF; DNA: TGTGCCAGCAGCGCATTTTTACGACGAGGAACAACCAGCTCCGAGCAGTACTTC
V: TRBV10-3; size: .; D: .; J: TRBJ1-5; CDR3: CAISEYSGEGQPQHF; DNA: TGTGCCATCAGTGAGTATTCAGGGGAGGGTCAGCCCCAGCATTTT
V: TRBV27; size: .; D: TRBD1; J: TRBJ1-4; CDR3: CASRSSGGREKLFF; DNA: TGTGCCAGCAGATCCTCAGGGGGCCGGGAAAAACTGTTTTTT
V: TRBV9; size: .; D: .; J: TRBJ1-2; CDR3: CASSPQGGGYTF; DNA: TGTGCCAGCAGCCCCCAGGGAGGTGGCTACACCTTC
V: TRBV25-1; size: few; D: TRBD1; J: TRBJ2-3; CDR3: CASGDRSSTDTQYF; DNA: TGTGCCAGCGGGGACAGGAGTAGCACAGATACGCAGTATTTT
V: TRBV6-1; size: .; D: TRBD2; J: TRBJ2-5; CDR3: CASSLAGGRETQYF; DNA: TGTGCCAGCAGCCTAGCGGGGGGTAGAGAGACCCAGTACTTC
V: TRBV5-6; size: .; D: .; J: TRBJ1-2; CDR3: CASSLGRNNYGYTF; DNA: TGTGCCAGCAGCTTGGGGAGGAATAACTATGGCTACACCTTC
V: TRBV5-1; size: once; D: .; J: TRBJ2-3; CDR3: CASSPIEQGSTQYF; DNA: TGCGCCAGCAGCCCAATCGAACAGGGAAGTACGCAGTATTTT
V: TRBV5-6; size: .; D: .; J: TRBJ2-2; CDR3: CASSWERGELFF; DNA: TGTGCCAGCAGCTGGGAGAGGGGGGAGCTGTTTTTT
V: TRBV4-2; size: .; D: TRBD2; J: TRBJ2-7; CDR3: CASSQDSQLAGDYEQYF; DNA: TGTGCCAGCAGCCAAGACTCCCAGCTAGCGGGGGACTACGAGCAGTACTTC